These 14 T cell receptor beta chains were all obtained from the same sample, sequenced in a study of T cell repertoires in cytomegalovirus infection (dated by TCRdb to about 2019). These receptors lack a known antigen. Sample treatment or condition, as interpreted from the label and publication: in vitro stimulation with specific CMV peptide epitopes to enrich CMV-specific T cells. The instrument given in TCRdb is Illumina HiSeq 1500. Using fastp at Q25 and MiXCR, TCRdb reprocessed the public reads and kept productive beta chains. Each record represents a unique CDR3 protein, reported with the most common genes and DNA among its rows. This sample has 570,000 or so distinct CDR3 sequences in its table, and 40% of those were observed once. Around 48% of the sample goes to the ten largest clones. The sequencing here drew on cultured PBMCs, taken from culture after CMV antigen stimulation. These receptors all stem from a human donor in good health (CMV status not recorded). Some clones in this sample may be carry-over from other donors' samples.

This clonotype was recorded a few times. The chain couples TRBV4-1 to TRBJ1-3, with TRBD1 matching over 9 bases. Germline V gene lookup returns CDR1 MGHRA and CDR2 YSYEKL. This CDR3 is 15 amino acids long. Trimming took 4 bases from V and 4 from J; bases not matched to a gene: 5. The CDR3, as DNA: TGCGCCAGCAGCCGCAGACAGGGGGACGGAAACACCATATATTTT. It yields the protein CASSRRQGDGNTIYF.

This CDR3 reads CATSRDRATQETQYF. CDR3 sequence (DNA): TGTGCCACCAGCAGAGATCGGGCGACCCAAGAGACCCAGTACTTC. The V call is TRBV15, the J call TRBJ2-5, with D hard to call. The CDR3 runs 15 residues. Germline CDR1 and CDR2: LNHNV and YYDKDF (reference sequence). With 0 bases removed from V and 1 base from J, the gap between germline ends came to 9 bases.

This clonotype has just a few counts. This chain joins TRBV10-3 and TRBJ2-7; D possibly corresponds to TRBD2 (7 bases). Trimming removed 4 bases at V and 0 bases at J, with 13 bases between. This CDR3 contains 15 residues. The germline CDR1 and CDR2 sequences are ENHRY and SYGVKD. This chain's CDR3 is CAISGGGPNSYEQYF. CDR3 bases: TGTGCCATCAGTGGGGGGGGGCCCAACTCCTACGAGCAGTACTTC.

The chain combines TRBV9 with TRBJ2-3, with D possibly TRBD1 on 5 matching bases. The CDR3 sequence is 16 residues long. V was trimmed by 4 bases and J by 0 bases, leaving 15 bases between them. Germline CDR1 reads SGDLS; CDR2 reads YYNGEE. CDR3 bases: TGTGCCAGCAGCAAACGGACAACTCCTAGCACAGATACGCAGTATTTT. Protein product: CASSKRTTPSTDTQYF.

As DNA, the CDR3 is TGTGCCAGCAGTTTTGGGTTTGACAAAAACTACGAGCAGTACTTC. Translation: CASSFGFDKNYEQYF. This chain connects TRBV27 to TRBJ2-7; no firm D call. Germline CDR1 is MNHEY and CDR2 is SMNVEV (reference sequence). The CDR3 extends over 15 amino acids. Trimming left V 3 bases short and J 3 bases short, with 15 bases between.

In regard to this clonotype: This may be a read error, as it is one base from a much larger clone. V is TRBV7-2 and J is TRBJ2-3; D not certain. Germline V CDR1 and CDR2: SGHTA, FQGNSA. CDR3 length: 14 amino acids. Trimming took 3 bases from V and 0 from J, leaving 7 bases between them. CDR3 amino acids: CASSFPDSTDTQYF. The CDR3 DNA reads as TGTGCCAGCAGCTTCCCGGACAGCACAGATACGCAGTATTTT.

The gene calls are TRBV5-6 and TRBJ2-1, with D hard to call. V lost 4 bases and J 7 bases, leaving 9 bases between the germline ends. Germline V gene sequence: CDR1 SGHDT, CDR2 YYEEEE. This CDR3 has 12 residues. CDR3 in amino acids: CASSVVMNEQFF. CDR3 nucleotides: TGTGCCAGCAGCGTCGTAATGAATGAGCAGTTCTTC.

The gene calls are TRBV12-3 or TRBV12-4 and TRBJ2-5; 9 bases line up with TRBD1. The CDR3 sequence is 14 residues long. Germline trimming cut 6 bases from V and 4 bases from J; bases unmatched to any gene: 6. Written as DNA, the CDR3 is TGTGCCAGCAGGCTCACAGGGGGCGGAGAGACCCAGTACTTC. As protein: CASRLTGGGETQYF.

This clonotype was counted a few times. The chain links TRBV7-8 to TRBJ2-5; 10 bases agree with TRBD2. V gave up 0 bases and J gave up 2 bases; unmatched junction bases: 6. The CDR3 consists of 17 residues. The germline V gene has CDR1 SGHVS and CDR2 FQNEAQ. The CDR3 loop is CASSLARASGGQETQYF. CDR3 DNA sequence: TGTGCCAGCAGCTTAGCGAGGGCTAGCGGGGGTCAAGAGACCCAGTACTTC.

Only a few counts were recorded for this clonotype. The gene calls are TRBV2 and TRBJ2-2, with 7 bases lining up with TRBD1. The CDR3 has 15 residues. V trimming: 7 bases; J trimming: 4 bases; junction bases outside the gene matches: 9. The germline V gene encodes CDR1 SNHLY and CDR2 FYNNEI. The CDR3 loop is CASKRTGILTGELFF. CDR3 nucleotides: TGTGCCAGCAAGAGGACAGGCATACTCACCGGGGAGCTGTTTTTT.

The chain uses TRBV12-3 or TRBV12-4 and TRBJ1-2; a possible D gene is TRBD1 (5 bases). With 6 bases removed from V and 4 bases from J, the gap between germline ends came to 12 bases. The CDR3 runs to 13 residues. The CDR3 DNA reads TGTGCCAGCAGAAAGGGACGGAGCTATGGCTACACCTTC. Its protein product is CASRKGRSYGYTF.

Comment on this clonotype: A much larger clonotype is one base distant, so this may be a read error. The chain has TRBV7-2 and TRBJ1-5; tentative D call: TRBD1 (5 bases). V lost 1 base to trimming and J lost 6 bases, with 19 bases between them. The CDR3 totals 17 residues. CDR1 SGHTA and CDR2 FQGNSA come from the germline V gene. The CDR3 DNA follows: TGTGCCAGCAGCTTAGTTGGGGACGGAGCCTGGGTTCAGCCCCAGCATTTT. Its translation: CASSLVGDGAWVQPQHF.

This clonotype was picked up one time. This rearrangement joins TRBV15 to TRBJ1-3, with D hard to call. The CDR3 has 17 residues. In germline, CDR1 is LNHNV, CDR2 YYDKDF (reference sequence). V was shortened by 1 base and J by 0 bases, with 13 bases between the two germline ends. CDR3 coding DNA: TGTGCCACCAGCAGAGTGCTCGGACGGAGCTCTGGAAACACCATATATTTT. Its translation: CATSRVLGRSSGNTIYF.

V gene TRBV7-2 combines with J gene TRBJ2-2; D not certain. Trimming shortened V by 5 bases and J by 3 bases, and 7 bases separated the two germline ends. There are 13 residues in the CDR3. The V gene's germline CDR1 is SGHTA and CDR2 FQGNSA. CDR3: CASSQLDTGELFF. The DNA of the CDR3 is TGTGCCAGCAGCCAGTTGGACACCGGGGAGCTGTTTTTT.